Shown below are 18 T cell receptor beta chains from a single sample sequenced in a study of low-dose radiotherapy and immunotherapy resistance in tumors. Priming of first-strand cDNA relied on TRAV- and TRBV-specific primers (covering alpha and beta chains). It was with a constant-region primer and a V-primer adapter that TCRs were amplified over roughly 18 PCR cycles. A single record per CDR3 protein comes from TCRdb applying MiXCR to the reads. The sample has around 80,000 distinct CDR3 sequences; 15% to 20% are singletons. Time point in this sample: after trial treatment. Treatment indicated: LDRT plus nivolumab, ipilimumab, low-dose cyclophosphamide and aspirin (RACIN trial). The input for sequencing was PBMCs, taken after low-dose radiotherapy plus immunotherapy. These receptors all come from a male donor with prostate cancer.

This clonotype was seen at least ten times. The CDR3 DNA sequence: TGTGCCAGCAGCGGCGTAGTGGGCGGGGATACGCAGTATTTT. It is translated as CASSGVVGGDTQYF. The rearrangement uses TRBV7-2 and TRBJ2-3; a possible D gene is TRBD2 (5 bases). V gave up 5 bases and J gave up 6 bases, with 15 bases separating them. The germline V gene encodes CDR1 SGHTA and CDR2 FQGNSA. There are 14 residues in the CDR3.

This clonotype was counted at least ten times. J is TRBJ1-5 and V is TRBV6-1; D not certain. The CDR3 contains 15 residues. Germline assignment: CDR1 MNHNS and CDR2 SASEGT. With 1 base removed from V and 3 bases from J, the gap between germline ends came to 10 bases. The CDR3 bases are TGTGCCAGCAGTGAAGATGCTGGGTCCAATCAGCCCCAGCATTTT. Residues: CASSEDAGSNQPQHF.

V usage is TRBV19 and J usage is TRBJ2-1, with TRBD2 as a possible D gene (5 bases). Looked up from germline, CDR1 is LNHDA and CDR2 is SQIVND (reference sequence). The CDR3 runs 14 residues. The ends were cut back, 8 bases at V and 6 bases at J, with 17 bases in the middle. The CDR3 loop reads CASVSGLTTNEQFF. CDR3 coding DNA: TGTGCCAGTGTAAGCGGCCTTACGACCAATGAGCAGTTCTTC.

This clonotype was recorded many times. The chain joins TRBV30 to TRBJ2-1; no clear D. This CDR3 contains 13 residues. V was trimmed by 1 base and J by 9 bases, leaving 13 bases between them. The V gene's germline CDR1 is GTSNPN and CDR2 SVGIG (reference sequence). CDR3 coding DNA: TGTGCCTGGAGTGCTACCGCTGTCACTGAGCAGTTCTTC. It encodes CAWSATAVTEQFF.

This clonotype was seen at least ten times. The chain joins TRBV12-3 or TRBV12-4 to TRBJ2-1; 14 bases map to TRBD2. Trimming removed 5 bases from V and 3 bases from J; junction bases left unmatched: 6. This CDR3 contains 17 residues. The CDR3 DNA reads TGTGCCAGCAGTGGTGCCGGGACTAGCGGGAGCTACAATGAGCAGTTCTTC. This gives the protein CASSGAGTSGSYNEQFF.

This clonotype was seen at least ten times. CDR3 region: CSVEETVSYNEQFF. CDR3 nucleotides: TGCAGCGTTGAAGAAACAGTTTCCTACAATGAGCAGTTCTTC. V is TRBV29-1 and J is TRBJ2-1; D remains unclear. CDR1 is SQVTM, CDR2 ANQGSEA, per germline. This CDR3 region has 14 residues. The ends were cut back, 0 bases at V and 1 base at J, with 7 bases in the middle.

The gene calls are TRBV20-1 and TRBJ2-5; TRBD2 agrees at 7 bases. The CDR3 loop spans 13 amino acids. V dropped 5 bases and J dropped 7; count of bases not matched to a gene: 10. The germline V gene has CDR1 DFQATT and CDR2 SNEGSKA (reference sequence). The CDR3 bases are TGCAGTGCTTTAGCGGGCCTTACCGTGACCCAGTACTTC. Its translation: CSALAGLTVTQYF.

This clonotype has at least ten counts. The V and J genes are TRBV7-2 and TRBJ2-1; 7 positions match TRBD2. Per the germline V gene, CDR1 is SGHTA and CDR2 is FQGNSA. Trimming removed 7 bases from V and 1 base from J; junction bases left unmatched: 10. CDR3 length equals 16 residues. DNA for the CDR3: TGTGCCAGCAACTTCCGCGGGAGTTCGTCCTACAATGAGCAGTTCTTC. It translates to CASNFRGSSSYNEQFF.

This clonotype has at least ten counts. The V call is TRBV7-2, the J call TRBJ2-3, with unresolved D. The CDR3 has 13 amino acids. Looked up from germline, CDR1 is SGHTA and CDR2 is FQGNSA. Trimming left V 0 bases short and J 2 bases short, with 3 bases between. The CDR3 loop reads CASSLAVTDTQYF. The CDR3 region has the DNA TGTGCCAGCAGCTTAGCGGTCACAGATACGCAGTATTTT.

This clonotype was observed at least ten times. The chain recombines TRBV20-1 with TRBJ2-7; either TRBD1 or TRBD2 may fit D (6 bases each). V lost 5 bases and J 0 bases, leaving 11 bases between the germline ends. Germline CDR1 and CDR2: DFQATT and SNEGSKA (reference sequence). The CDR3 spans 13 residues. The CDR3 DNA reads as TGCAGTGCTCAGCCGGGGGCCTCCTACGAGCAGTACTTC. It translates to CSAQPGASYEQYF.

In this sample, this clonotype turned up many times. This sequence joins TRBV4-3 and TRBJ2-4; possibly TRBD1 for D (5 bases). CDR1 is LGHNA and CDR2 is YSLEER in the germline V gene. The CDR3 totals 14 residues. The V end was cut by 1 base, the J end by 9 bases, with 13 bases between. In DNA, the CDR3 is TGCGCCAGCAGCCAAGCAGCAGGGAAGAGCATTCAGTACTTC. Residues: CASSQAAGKSIQYF.

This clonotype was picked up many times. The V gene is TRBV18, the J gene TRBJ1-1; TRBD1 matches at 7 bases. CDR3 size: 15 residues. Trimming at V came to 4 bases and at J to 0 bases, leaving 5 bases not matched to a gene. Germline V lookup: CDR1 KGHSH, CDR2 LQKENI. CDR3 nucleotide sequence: TGTGCCAGCTCACTTGGACAGGCCTTGAACACTGAAGCTTTCTTT. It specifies CASSLGQALNTEAFF.

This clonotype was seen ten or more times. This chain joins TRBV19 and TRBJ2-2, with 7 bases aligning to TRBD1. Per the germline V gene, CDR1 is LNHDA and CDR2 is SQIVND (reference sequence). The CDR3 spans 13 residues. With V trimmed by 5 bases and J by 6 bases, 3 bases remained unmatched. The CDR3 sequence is CASSQGVAGELFF. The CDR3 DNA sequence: TGTGCCAGTAGTCAGGGGGTGGCCGGGGAGCTGTTTTTT.

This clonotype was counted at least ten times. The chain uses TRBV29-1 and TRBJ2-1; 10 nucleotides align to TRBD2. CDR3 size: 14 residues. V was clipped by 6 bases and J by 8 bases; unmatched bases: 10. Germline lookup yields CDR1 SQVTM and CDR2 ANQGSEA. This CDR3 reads CSVGSSGRNDEQFF. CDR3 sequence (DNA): TGCAGCGTCGGATCTAGCGGGAGAAACGATGAGCAGTTCTTC.

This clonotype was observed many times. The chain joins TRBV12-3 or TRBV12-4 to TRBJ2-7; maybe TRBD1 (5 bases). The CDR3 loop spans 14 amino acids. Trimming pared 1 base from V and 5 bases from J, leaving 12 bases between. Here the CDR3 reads CASSLGQGRDEQYF. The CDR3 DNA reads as TGTGCCAGCAGTTTAGGGCAGGGTCGGGACGAGCAGTACTTC.

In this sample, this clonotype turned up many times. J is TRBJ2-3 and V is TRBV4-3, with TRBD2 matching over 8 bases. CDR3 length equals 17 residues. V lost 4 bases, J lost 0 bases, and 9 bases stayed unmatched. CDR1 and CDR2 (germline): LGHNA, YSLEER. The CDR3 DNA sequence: TGCGCCAGCAGCCGCCAAACTAGCGGAGGGAGCACAGATACGCAGTATTTT. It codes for CASSRQTSGGSTDTQYF.

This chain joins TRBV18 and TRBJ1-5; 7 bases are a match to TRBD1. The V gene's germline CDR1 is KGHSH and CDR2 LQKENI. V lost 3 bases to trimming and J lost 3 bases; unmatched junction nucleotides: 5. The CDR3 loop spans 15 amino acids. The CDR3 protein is CASSPSGQYNQPQHF. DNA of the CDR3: TGTGCCAGCTCACCCTCGGGACAGTACAATCAGCCCCAGCATTTT. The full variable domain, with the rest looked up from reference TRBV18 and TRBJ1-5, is NAGVMQNPRHLVRRRGQEARLRCSPMKGHSHVYWYRQLPEEGLKFMVYLQKENIIDESGMPKERFSAEFPKEGPSILRIQQVVRGDSAAYFCASSPSGQYNQPQHFGDGTRLSIL.

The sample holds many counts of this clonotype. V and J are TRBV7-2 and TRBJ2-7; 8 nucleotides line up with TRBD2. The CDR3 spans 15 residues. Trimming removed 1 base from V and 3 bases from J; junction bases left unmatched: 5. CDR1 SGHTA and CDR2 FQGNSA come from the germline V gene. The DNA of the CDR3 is TGTGCCAGCAGCTTAGACGGCGGGAGGATCTACGAGCAGTACTTC. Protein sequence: CASSLDGGRIYEQYF.